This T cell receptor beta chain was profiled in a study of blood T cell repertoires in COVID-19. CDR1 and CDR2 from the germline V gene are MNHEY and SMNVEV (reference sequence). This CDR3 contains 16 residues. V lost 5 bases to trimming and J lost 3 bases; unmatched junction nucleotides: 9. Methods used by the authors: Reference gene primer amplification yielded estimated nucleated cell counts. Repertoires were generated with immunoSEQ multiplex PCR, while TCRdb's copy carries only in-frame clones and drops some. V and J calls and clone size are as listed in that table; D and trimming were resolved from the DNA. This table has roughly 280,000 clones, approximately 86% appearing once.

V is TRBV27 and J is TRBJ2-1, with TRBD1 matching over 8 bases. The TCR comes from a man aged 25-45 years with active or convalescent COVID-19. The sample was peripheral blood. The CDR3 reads CASSDRGPAFYNEQFF. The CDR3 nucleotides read TGTGCCAGCAGTGACAGGGGACCAGCCTTCTACAATGAGCAGTTCTTC.